The 21 T cell receptor beta chains given below trace back to one sample, sequenced in a study of T cells in Graves' hyperthyroidism and ophthalmopathy. Authors of the study amplified TCR beta CDR3 regions from RNA transcripts. The HTBI primer set served for first-round RT-PCR of the TCR CDR3. From the multiplex PCR reads, TCRdb called clonotypes with MiXCR, one entry per CDR3 protein. The table lists approximately 220,000 distinct CDR3 sequences, about 16% of them singletons. The sequenced sample was blood. These receptor sequences come from a man aged 35-49 years with Graves' hyperthyroidism.

This clonotype was recorded many times. V and J are TRBV5-1 and TRBJ1-1; D is undetermined. Germline V gives CDR1 SGHRS, CDR2 YFSETQ. The CDR3 length is 11 residues. V was pared by 3 bases and J by 8 bases, with 8 bases between. The CDR3 sequence is CASSSPREAFF. The DNA for the CDR3 is TGCGCCAGCAGCTCCCCCAGAGAAGCTTTCTTT.

This clonotype was counted many times. J is TRBJ1-2 and V is TRBV7-2, with D possibly matching TRBD1 (5 bases). The CDR3 spans 14 residues. Germline V CDR1 and CDR2: SGHTA, FQGNSA. Trimming removed 1 base at V and 1 base at J, with 7 bases between. The CDR3 sequence is CASSLGQSNYGYTF. DNA of the CDR3: TGTGCCAGCAGCTTAGGACAGAGTAACTATGGCTACACCTTC.

This clonotype appeared many times. The V call is TRBV11-2, the J call TRBJ2-3; the D is unclear. Germline values: CDR1 SGHAT, CDR2 FQNNGV. V shed 2 bases and J shed 4 bases, with 7 bases lying between them. There are 13 residues in the CDR3. CDR3 nucleotide sequence: TGTGCCAGCAGCTTATTCTGGTCAGATACGCAGTATTTT. This codes for CASSLFWSDTQYF. Filled out from reference TRBV11-2 and TRBJ2-3, the complete variable domain reads EAGVAQSPRYKIIEKRQSVAFWCNPISGHATLYWYQQILGQGPKLLIQFQNNGVVDDSQLPKDRFSAERLKGVDSTLKIQPAKLEDSAVYLCASSLFWSDTQYFGPGTRLTVL.

This clonotype has a count of ten or more. J is TRBJ2-3 and V is TRBV5-1, with 8 bases fitting TRBD2. The CDR3 is 17 residues long. The J segment lost 2 bases and the V segment lost 6 bases, leaving 14 bases of the junction unmatched. Germline assignment: CDR1 SGHRS and CDR2 YFSETQ. CDR3 DNA: TGCGCCAGCACCGCTCAGACGGCGGGGGGATCCACAGATACGCAGTATTTT. As protein: CASTAQTAGGSTDTQYF.

A note on this clonotype: A much larger clone differs from this one at a single base, so this may be a read error. This chain joins TRBV30 and TRBJ2-7; unclear D gene. The germline gives CDR1 GTSNPN, CDR2 SVGIG (reference sequence). CDR3 length: 11 amino acids. The CDR3 bases are TGTGCCTGGGGCCGATTCTACGAGCGGTACTTC. Its protein is CAWGRFYERYF.

This clonotype was seen many times. The V and J genes are TRBV30 and TRBJ1-5; 7 bases line up with TRBD1. The CDR3 is made up of 16 amino acids. J gave up 0 bases and V 3 bases, and 8 bases lay outside the gene matches. CDR1 and CDR2 (germline): GTSNPN, SVGIG (reference sequence). CDR3 residues: CAWSLRTGDSNQPQHF. The CDR3 DNA sequence: TGTGCCTGGAGCCTTAGGACAGGCGATAGCAATCAGCCCCAGCATTTT.

This clonotype was seen ten or more times. The chain is built from TRBV28 and TRBJ2-7, with unresolved D. The CDR3 is 12 amino acids. Between the trimmed V and J ends, which lost 4 bases and 5 bases, there was a span of 9 bases. Looked up from germline, CDR1 is MDHEN and CDR2 is SYDVKM. The CDR3 reads CASSSDLNEQYF. The CDR3 DNA is TGTGCCAGCAGTTCCGATCTTAACGAGCAGTACTTC.

This chain links TRBV7-9 with TRBJ2-7; D perhaps matches TRBD2 (7 bases). The germline V and J ends were trimmed by 6 bases and 3 bases, with 18 bases remaining between them. The CDR3 covers 15 residues. Looked up from germline, CDR1 is SEHNR and CDR2 is FQNEAQ (reference sequence). In DNA form, the CDR3 reads TGTGCCAGCAGACTACCCCGGGGGGCGAACTACGAGCAGTACTTC. This gives the protein CASRLPRGANYEQYF.

This clonotype was counted many times. The chain has TRBV7-9 and TRBJ2-3; 7 positions agree with TRBD2. The V gene end was trimmed by 3 bases and the J gene end by 3 bases; junction bases not matched to a gene: 3. The V gene's germline CDR1 is SEHNR and CDR2 FQNEAQ (reference sequence). This CDR3 region has 14 residues. The chain's CDR3 is CASSFGGYTDTQYF. CDR3 bases: TGTGCCAGCAGCTTCGGGGGGTATACAGATACGCAGTATTTT.

The chain couples TRBV12-3 or TRBV12-4 to TRBJ1-1, with a weak D call TRBD1 (6 bases). The V gene lost 5 bases and the J gene lost 11 bases, with 18 bases spanning the gap. The CDR3 runs to 13 residues. The chain's CDR3 is CASSLRGRLGAFF. CDR3 sequence (DNA): TGTGCCAGCAGTCTCAGGGGCCGACTGGGGGCTTTCTTT.

In this sample, this clonotype turned up many times. The V gene is TRBV5-1, the J gene TRBJ2-1, with 8 bases identical to TRBD2. The germline V gene has CDR1 SGHRS and CDR2 YFSETQ. V gave up 5 bases and J gave up 6 bases; unmatched junction bases: 4. This CDR3 region has 13 residues. In DNA, the CDR3 is TGCGCCAGCAGACTAGCGGAAGCCAATGAGCAGTTCTTC. Amino acid sequence: CASRLAEANEQFF.

At least ten counts were recorded for this clonotype. This rearrangement joins TRBV18 to TRBJ1-1; TRBD1 matches 7 bases. V shed 4 bases, J shed 3 bases, and the junction held 2 bases outside the gene matches. The germline V gene encodes CDR1 KGHSH and CDR2 LQKENI. The CDR3 is 13 residues long. This CDR3 reads CASSRDSDTEAFF. The CDR3 nucleotides read TGTGCCAGCTCACGGGACAGTGACACTGAAGCTTTCTTT.

The sample holds many counts of this clonotype. The chain has TRBV3-1 and TRBJ1-1; 7 bases are a match to TRBD1. The V gene end was trimmed by 0 bases and the J gene end by 9 bases; junction bases not matched to a gene: 10. CDR1 is LGHDT, CDR2 YNNKEL, per germline (reference sequence). The CDR3 has 15 residues. The CDR3 DNA reads as TGTGCCAGCAGCCAAGAAGGCGTAAGGACAGGAAAAGCTTTCTTT. Amino acids: CASSQEGVRTGKAFF.

J is TRBJ1-1 and V is TRBV14, with D uncertain. Per the germline V gene, CDR1 is SGHDN and CDR2 is FVKESK. Trimming left V 6 bases short and J 2 bases short, with 13 bases between. This CDR3 is built from 14 residues. Here the CDR3 reads CASRPWGVNTEAFF. In DNA form, the CDR3 reads TGTGCCAGCAGACCCTGGGGAGTTAACACTGAAGCTTTCTTT.

This clonotype was observed at least ten times. The chain employs TRBV20-1 and TRBJ2-1, with a possible D match to TRBD2 (6 bases). Germline CDR1 DFQATT, CDR2 SNEGSKA (reference sequence). Trimming took 4 bases from V and 1 from J, leaving 11 bases between them. CDR3 length equals 14 residues. The CDR3 sequence: CSATAAGSYNEQFF. The CDR3 DNA follows: TGCAGTGCTACAGCGGCGGGGTCCTACAATGAGCAGTTCTTC.

The rearrangement joins TRBV11-1 to TRBJ1-3, with D unresolved. Deletions cut 4 bases from V and 0 bases from J, with 10 bases between. The CDR3 sequence is 15 residues long. In germline, CDR1 is SGHAT, CDR2 FQDESV (reference sequence). CDR3 in DNA: TGTGCCAGCAGCTCCCCGCGGGACTCTGGAAACACCATATATTTT. Amino acid sequence: CASSSPRDSGNTIYF.

This clonotype was recorded at least ten times. V usage is TRBV28 and J usage is TRBJ1-2; D unclear. This CDR3 is built from 12 residues. Trimming cost V 3 bases and J 6 bases, with 8 bases left between them. Germline assignment: CDR1 MDHEN and CDR2 SYDVKM. This CDR3 is CASSLPGDGYTF. CDR3 DNA sequence: TGTGCCAGCAGTTTGCCGGGAGATGGCTACACCTTC.

This clonotype was counted at least ten times. This chain links TRBV5-1 with TRBJ2-7; D perhaps matches TRBD1 (5 bases). The germline gives CDR1 SGHRS, CDR2 YFSETQ. This CDR3 is built from 16 residues. The V gene lost 0 bases and the J gene lost 3 bases, with 16 bases spanning the gap. CDR3 nucleotides: TGCGCCAGCAGCTTGGGCCGGACACAAGATTACTACGAGCAGTACTTC. This gives the protein CASSLGRTQDYYEQYF. The complete variable domain, with remaining parts taken from reference TRBV5-1 and TRBJ2-7, reads KAGVTQTPRYLIKTRGQQVTLSCSPISGHRSVSWYQQTPGQGLQFLFEYFSETQRNKGNFPGRFSGRQFSNSRSEMNVSTLELGDSALYLCASSLGRTQDYYEQYFGPGTRLTVT.

This clonotype appeared once. Just one base apart from a much larger clone, this may be a read error. The rearrangement joins TRBV2 to TRBJ1-6, with D unclear. The germline V and J ends were trimmed by 6 bases and 4 bases, with 16 bases remaining between them. The V gene's germline CDR1 is SNHLY and CDR2 FYNNEI. The CDR3 totals 16 residues. The CDR3 nucleotides are TGTGCCAGCAGCTACACGCGCTCGTGGTATAATTCACCCCTCCACTTT. Its protein is CASSYTRSWYNSPLHF. Based on the CDR3 plus reference TRBV2 and TRBJ1-6, the full variable domain is EPEVTQTPSHQVTQMGQEVILRCVPISNHLYFYWYRQILGQKVEFLVSFYNNEISEKSEIFDDQFSVERPDGSNFTLKIRSTKLEDSAMYFCASSYTRSWYNSPLHFGNGTRLTVT.

This clonotype was seen more than once but under ten times. The chain joins TRBV27 to TRBJ1-4, with 9 bases lining up with TRBD1. V lost 3 bases, J lost 4 bases, and 6 bases stayed unmatched. The CDR3 runs to 16 residues. CDR1 is MNHEY and CDR2 is SMNVEV in the germline V gene (reference sequence). As DNA, the CDR3 is TGTGCCAGCAGTTTGAGGGTGACAGGGGGTAATGAAAAACTGTTTTTT. Translating gives CASSLRVTGGNEKLFF.

This clonotype appeared a few times. The rearrangement links TRBV4-3 to TRBJ1-1; D remains ambiguous. CDR1 is LGHNA, CDR2 YSLEER, per germline. V was shortened by 1 base and J by 6 bases, with 12 bases between the two germline ends. The CDR3 consists of 14 residues. The DNA for the CDR3 is TGCGCCAGCAGCCAAGGCCTCGCCGGGGCTGAAGCTTTCTTT. Protein sequence: CASSQGLAGAEAFF.